This record covers a single T cell receptor (beta chain). Its cognate antigen is unknown. The sample belongs to a study of cytomegalovirus exposure and HLA in healthy donors. The study's findings and limits: Later work found that TCR association rates differed between HLA loci; DRB1 had the most and HLA-C the fewest. A classifier reportedly called cytomegalovirus status with high sensitivity and specificity. Prediction of most subjects' HLA-A and HLA-B alleles by TCR beta sequences was reportedly accurate. A cluster of highly shared sequence variants was likely a sequencing artifact.

V lost 5 bases to trimming and J lost 9 bases; unmatched junction nucleotides: 8. This CDR3 is built from 16 residues. Germline CDR1 SGHAT, CDR2 FQNNGV. The PCR contained 60 Vbeta and 13 Jbeta primers. Here immunoSEQ multiplex PCR was the method, and the copy in TCRdb shows in-frame clones only, minus some. The sample has some 67,000 clones, 78% seen once. The chain is built from TRBV11-2 and TRBJ2-1; TRBD2 agrees at 15 bases. This clonotype was obtained from a man aged 35-49 years in good health and CMV-seronegative. Sequencing used PBMCs. The CDR3 loop is CASSPRTSGGALEQFF. In DNA form, the CDR3 reads TGTGCCAGCAGCCCCCGGACTAGCGGGGGGGCCCTTGAGCAGTTCTTC.